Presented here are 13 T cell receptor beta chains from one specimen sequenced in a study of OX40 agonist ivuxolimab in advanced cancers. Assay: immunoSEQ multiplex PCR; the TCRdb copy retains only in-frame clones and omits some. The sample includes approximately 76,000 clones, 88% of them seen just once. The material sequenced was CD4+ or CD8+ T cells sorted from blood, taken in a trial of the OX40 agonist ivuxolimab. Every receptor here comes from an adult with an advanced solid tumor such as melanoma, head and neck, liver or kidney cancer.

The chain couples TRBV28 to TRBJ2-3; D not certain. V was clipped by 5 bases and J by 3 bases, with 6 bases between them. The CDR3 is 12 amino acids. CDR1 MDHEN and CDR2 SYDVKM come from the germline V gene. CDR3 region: CASSTKTDTQYF. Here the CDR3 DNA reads TGTGCCAGCAGTACAAAAACAGATACGCAGTATTTT.

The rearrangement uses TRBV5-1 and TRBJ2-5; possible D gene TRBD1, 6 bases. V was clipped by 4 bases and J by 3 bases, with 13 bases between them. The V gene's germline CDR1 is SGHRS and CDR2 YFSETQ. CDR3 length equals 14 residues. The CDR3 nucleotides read TGCGCCAGCAGCCCCCAGGGGCTGGAAGAGACCCAGTACTTC. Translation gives CASSPQGLEETQYF. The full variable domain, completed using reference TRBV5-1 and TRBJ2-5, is KAGVTQTPRYLIKTRGQQVTLSCSPISGHRSVSWYQQTPGQGLQFLFEYFSETQRNKGNFPGRFSGRQFSNSRSEMNVSTLELGDSALYLCASSPQGLEETQYFGPGTRLLVL.

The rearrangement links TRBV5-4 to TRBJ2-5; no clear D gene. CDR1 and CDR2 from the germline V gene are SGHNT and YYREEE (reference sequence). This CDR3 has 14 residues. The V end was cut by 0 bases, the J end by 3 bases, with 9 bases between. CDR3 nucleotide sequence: TGTGCCAGCAGCTTGGTTGGTGGGGAAGAGACCCAGTACTTC. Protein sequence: CASSLVGGEETQYF.

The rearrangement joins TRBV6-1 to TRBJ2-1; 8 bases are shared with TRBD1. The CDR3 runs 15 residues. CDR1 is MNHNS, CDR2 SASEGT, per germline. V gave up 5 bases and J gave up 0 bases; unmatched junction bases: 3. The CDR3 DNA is TGTGCCAGCAGTCGGGACAGGAACTCCTACAATGAGCAGTTCTTC. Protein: CASSRDRNSYNEQFF.

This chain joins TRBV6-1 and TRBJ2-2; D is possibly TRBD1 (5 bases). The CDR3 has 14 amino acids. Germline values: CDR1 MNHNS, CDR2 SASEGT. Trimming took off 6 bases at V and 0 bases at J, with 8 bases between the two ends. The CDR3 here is CASSSTANTGELFF. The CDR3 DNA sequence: TGTGCCAGCAGCTCGACAGCGAACACCGGGGAGCTGTTTTTT.

This CDR3 reads CASSSIPKNIQYF. The CDR3 DNA reads TGTGCCAGCAGCTCCATACCCAAAAACATTCAGTACTTC. The chain joins TRBV28 to TRBJ2-4; D gene ambiguous. CDR1 is MDHEN and CDR2 is SYDVKM in the germline V gene. This CDR3 contains 13 residues. The germline V and J ends were trimmed by 6 bases and 2 bases, with 8 bases remaining between them.

The CDR3 sequence: CASSEGARETQYF. In DNA form, the CDR3 reads TGTGCCAGCAGTGAGGGGGCCCGAGAGACCCAGTACTTC. The rearrangement uses TRBV28 and TRBJ2-5; TRBD1 aligns across 7 bases. V lost 5 bases and J lost 4; bases outside the gene matches: 4. The length of the CDR3 is 13 residues. CDR1 is MDHEN and CDR2 is SYDVKM in the germline V gene.

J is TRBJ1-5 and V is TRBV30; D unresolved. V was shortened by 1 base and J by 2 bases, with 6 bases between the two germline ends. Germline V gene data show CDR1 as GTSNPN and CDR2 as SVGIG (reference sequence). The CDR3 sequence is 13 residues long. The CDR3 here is CAWSGEGNQPQHF. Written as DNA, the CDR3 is TGTGCCTGGAGTGGGGAGGGCAATCAGCCCCAGCATTTT.

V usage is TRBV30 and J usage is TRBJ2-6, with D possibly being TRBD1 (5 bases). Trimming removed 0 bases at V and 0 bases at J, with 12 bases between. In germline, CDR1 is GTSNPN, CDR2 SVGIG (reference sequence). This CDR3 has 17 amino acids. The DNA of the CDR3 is TGTGCCTGGAGTGTCACAGGCCAAACCTCTGGGGCCAACGTCCTGACTTTC. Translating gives CAWSVTGQTSGANVLTF.

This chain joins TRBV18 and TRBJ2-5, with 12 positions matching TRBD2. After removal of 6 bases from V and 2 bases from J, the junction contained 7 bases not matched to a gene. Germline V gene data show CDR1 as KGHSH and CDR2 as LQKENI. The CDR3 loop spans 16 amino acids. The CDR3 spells CASSLTSGGPQETQYF. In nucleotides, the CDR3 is TGTGCCAGCTCCCTTACTAGCGGGGGGCCACAAGAGACCCAGTACTTC.

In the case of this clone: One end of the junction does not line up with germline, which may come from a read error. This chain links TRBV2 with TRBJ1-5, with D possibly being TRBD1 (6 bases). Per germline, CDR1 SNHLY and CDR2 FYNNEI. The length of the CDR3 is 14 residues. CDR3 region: CASSRDGGKQPQHF. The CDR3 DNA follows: TGTGCCAGCAGTAGGGACGGGGGCAAGCAGCCCCAGCATTTT.

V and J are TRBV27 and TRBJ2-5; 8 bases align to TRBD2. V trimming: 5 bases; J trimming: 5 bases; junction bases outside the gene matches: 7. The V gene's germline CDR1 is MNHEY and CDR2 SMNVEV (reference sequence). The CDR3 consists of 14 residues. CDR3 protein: CASSGAGEWETQYF. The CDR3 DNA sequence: TGTGCCAGCAGTGGAGCGGGAGAGTGGGAGACCCAGTACTTC.

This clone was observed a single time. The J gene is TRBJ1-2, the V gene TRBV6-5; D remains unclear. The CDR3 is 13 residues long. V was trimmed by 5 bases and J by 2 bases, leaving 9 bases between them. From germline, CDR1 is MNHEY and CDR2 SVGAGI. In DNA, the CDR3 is TGTGCCAGCAGTCAGCAGCTGAACTATGGCTACACCTTC. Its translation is CASSQQLNYGYTF.